The TCR beta chain under discussion was sequenced for a study of blood T cells in healthy people across ages (dated by TCRdb to between 2014 and 2016). As for the study more broadly: In model experiments, roughly one uniquely barcoded TCR beta cDNA molecule per two T cells was captured by template switching. To avoid experimental bias, donors of different ages were spread randomly across the sequencing lanes. Using deep sequencing normalized with unique cDNA molecular identifiers, the study measured how TCR beta repertoire diversity changes with age. The donors were split into four age groups: young (average around 15 years), middle-aged (more than 35), aged (about 62) and long-lived (under 85). Using the same blood draw, the study looked at two additional independent replicas of 1 million unique cDNA reads for two donors, one aged 18 to 29 and the other aged 80 or older. Study-level results and caveats: Total diversity estimates from one million sequenced T cells were considered lower bounds and underestimates. Observed TCR beta diversity per million T cells fell roughly linearly with age, and a significant reduction was already apparent by age around 44. Compared with the aged group, the long-lived group had more naive CD4+ T cells, fewer expanded clones and increased TCR diversity, a pattern suggesting age selection. Bulk unsorted PBMC profiling prevented conclusive comparison of naive and antigen-experienced compartments. Donor CMV infection status was unknown, potentially confounding age-related changes in expanded clonotypes. The percentage of naive T cells measured by flow cytometry correlated strongly with observed TCR beta diversity.

The library was prepared using 5' RACE. For sequencing, an Illumina HiSeq 2500 was employed. A second PCR of about 6 to 12 cycles was performed with a sample-barcoded 5' primer and a J-beta primer mix. Each TCR beta cDNA molecule received a unique molecular identifier from a template-switch 5' adaptor carrying 12 random nucleotides. Each sample yielded at least 3 million CDR3-containing paired-end reads. First-strand cDNA was synthesized from all RNA with the Mint cDNA synthesis kit, primed by a TRBC-specific oligonucleotide. After uracil-DNA glycosylase treatment, a first 18-cycle PCR used universal primers M1SS and BC2_uni_R on all cDNA. Processing in the source paper ran as follows. For normalization, 1 million high-quality reads were randomly selected from each sample, with every read carrying a distinct molecular identifier. Instead of being binned into consensus sequences, reads that shared molecular identifiers were thrown out. MiTCR, run with a Q25 quality threshold and the strictest error-elimination algorithm, handled CDR3 identification, clonotype clustering and error correction. A nonparametric unseen species model with Euler transformation was used to estimate a lower bound on total TCR beta diversity. TCRdb took the public reads, trimmed them with fastp at Q25, ran MiXCR for clone calling and kept in-frame beta chains. Rows with a matching CDR3 protein are joined into one entry that keeps the most common DNA and genes. The V and J calls come from TCRdb's annotation, not from the publication. Across this sample there are about 1.4 million distinct CDR3 sequences, with around 59% seen only once. Jointly, the top ten make up over 5% of the sample.

Donors were 30 to 45 systemically healthy Caucasian individuals from Russia aged roughly 6 to 100 years. Approximately 9.3 milliliters of peripheral blood were collected from each donor into EDTA-treated Vacutainer tubes. PBMCs were isolated by Ficoll-Paque density-gradient centrifugation, with at least 6.5 million obtained per sample. Trizol reagent was used to extract total RNA from PBMCs, with at least 5.5 micrograms per sample. For every donor, flow cytometry on a PBMC aliquot measured the percentage of naive CD45RAhigh/CD27high T cells. This clonotype was seen many times. Its antigen remains undetermined. The sample holds no much larger clone one base away, and base qualities are not on file. From cysteine to phenylalanine, the CDR3 is 11 amino acids long. Solely the CDR3 DNA is kept, with 33 bases framed from the first base. V is shortened by 7 bases, J by 3 bases, and the region joining them spans 5 bases. CDR1 and CDR2 are drawn from the germline V gene: SGHTA, FQGNSA.

The chain employs TRBV7-2 and TRBJ2-3; the D gene is not confidently resolved. This TCR derives from a young man in good health. Specimen: blood. The CDR3 in this case is CASTYTDTQYF. Here is the DNA: TGTGCCAGCACGTATACAGATACGCAGTATTTT.